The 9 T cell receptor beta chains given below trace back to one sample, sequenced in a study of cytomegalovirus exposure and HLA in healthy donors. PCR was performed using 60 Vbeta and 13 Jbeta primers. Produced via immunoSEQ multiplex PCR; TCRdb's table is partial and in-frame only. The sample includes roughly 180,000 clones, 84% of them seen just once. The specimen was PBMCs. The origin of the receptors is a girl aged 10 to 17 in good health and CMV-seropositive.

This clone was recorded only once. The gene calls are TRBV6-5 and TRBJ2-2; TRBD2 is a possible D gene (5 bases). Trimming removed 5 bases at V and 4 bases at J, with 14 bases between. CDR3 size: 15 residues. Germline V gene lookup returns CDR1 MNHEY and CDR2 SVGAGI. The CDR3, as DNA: TGTGCCAGCAGTAGAAACAAGGCGGGCACCGGGGAGCTGTTTTTT. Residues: CASSRNKAGTGELFF.

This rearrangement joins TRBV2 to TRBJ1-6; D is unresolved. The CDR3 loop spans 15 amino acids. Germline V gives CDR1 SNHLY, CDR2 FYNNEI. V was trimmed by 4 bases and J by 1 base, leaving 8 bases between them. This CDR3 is CASSGRVSYNSPLHF. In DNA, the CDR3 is TGTGCCAGCAGTGGGAGGGTGTCCTATAATTCACCCCTCCACTTT.

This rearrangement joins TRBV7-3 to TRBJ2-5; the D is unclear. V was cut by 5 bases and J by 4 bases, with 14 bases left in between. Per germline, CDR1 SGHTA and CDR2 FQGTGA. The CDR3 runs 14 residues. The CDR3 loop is CASSPGSPIETQYF. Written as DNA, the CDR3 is TGTGCCAGCAGCCCCGGGTCTCCGATAGAGACCCAGTACTTC.

The CDR3 nucleotides read TGTGCCAGCAGCTCTGACAGAGACACCGGGGAGCTGTTTTTT. This translates into CASSSDRDTGELFF. V gene TRBV7-8 combines with J gene TRBJ2-2; tentatively, D is TRBD1 (5 bases). Germline V gene sequence: CDR1 SGHVS, CDR2 FQNEAQ. V dropped 4 bases and J dropped 3 bases, with 9 bases sitting between them. CDR3 length equals 14 residues.

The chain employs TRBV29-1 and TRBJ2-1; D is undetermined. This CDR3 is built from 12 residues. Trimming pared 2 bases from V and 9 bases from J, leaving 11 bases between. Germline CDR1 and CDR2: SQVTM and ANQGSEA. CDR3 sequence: CSVETRDFEQFF. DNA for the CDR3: TGCAGCGTTGAAACACGTGACTTTGAGCAGTTCTTC.

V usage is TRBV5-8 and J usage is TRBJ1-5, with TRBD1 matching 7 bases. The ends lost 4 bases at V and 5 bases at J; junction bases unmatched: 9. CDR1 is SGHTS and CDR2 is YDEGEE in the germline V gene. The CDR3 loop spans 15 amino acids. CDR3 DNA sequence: TGTGCCAGCAGCGCCGGGACAGTCCTGGATCAGCCCCAGCATTTT. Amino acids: CASSAGTVLDQPQHF.

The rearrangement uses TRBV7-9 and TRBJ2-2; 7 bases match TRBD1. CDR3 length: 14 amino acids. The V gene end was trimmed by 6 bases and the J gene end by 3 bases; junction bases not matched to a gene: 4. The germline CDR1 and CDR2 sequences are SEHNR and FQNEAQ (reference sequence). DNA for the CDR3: TGTGCCAGCAGGACAACAGGGGACACCGGGGAGCTGTTTTTT. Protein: CASRTTGDTGELFF.

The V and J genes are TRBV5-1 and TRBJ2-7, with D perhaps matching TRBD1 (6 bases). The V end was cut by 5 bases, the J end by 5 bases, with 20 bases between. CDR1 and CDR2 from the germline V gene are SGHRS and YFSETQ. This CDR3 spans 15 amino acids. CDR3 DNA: TGCGCCAGCAGTTTTTTACAGGGAAGGGCCGACGAGCAGTACTTC. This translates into CASSFLQGRADEQYF.

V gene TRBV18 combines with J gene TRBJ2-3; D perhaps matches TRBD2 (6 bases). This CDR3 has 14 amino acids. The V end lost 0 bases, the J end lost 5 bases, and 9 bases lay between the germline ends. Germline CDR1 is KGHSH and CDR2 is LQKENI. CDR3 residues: CASSPPGLRDTQYF. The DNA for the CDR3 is TGTGCCAGCTCACCACCGGGACTGCGAGATACGCAGTATTTT.